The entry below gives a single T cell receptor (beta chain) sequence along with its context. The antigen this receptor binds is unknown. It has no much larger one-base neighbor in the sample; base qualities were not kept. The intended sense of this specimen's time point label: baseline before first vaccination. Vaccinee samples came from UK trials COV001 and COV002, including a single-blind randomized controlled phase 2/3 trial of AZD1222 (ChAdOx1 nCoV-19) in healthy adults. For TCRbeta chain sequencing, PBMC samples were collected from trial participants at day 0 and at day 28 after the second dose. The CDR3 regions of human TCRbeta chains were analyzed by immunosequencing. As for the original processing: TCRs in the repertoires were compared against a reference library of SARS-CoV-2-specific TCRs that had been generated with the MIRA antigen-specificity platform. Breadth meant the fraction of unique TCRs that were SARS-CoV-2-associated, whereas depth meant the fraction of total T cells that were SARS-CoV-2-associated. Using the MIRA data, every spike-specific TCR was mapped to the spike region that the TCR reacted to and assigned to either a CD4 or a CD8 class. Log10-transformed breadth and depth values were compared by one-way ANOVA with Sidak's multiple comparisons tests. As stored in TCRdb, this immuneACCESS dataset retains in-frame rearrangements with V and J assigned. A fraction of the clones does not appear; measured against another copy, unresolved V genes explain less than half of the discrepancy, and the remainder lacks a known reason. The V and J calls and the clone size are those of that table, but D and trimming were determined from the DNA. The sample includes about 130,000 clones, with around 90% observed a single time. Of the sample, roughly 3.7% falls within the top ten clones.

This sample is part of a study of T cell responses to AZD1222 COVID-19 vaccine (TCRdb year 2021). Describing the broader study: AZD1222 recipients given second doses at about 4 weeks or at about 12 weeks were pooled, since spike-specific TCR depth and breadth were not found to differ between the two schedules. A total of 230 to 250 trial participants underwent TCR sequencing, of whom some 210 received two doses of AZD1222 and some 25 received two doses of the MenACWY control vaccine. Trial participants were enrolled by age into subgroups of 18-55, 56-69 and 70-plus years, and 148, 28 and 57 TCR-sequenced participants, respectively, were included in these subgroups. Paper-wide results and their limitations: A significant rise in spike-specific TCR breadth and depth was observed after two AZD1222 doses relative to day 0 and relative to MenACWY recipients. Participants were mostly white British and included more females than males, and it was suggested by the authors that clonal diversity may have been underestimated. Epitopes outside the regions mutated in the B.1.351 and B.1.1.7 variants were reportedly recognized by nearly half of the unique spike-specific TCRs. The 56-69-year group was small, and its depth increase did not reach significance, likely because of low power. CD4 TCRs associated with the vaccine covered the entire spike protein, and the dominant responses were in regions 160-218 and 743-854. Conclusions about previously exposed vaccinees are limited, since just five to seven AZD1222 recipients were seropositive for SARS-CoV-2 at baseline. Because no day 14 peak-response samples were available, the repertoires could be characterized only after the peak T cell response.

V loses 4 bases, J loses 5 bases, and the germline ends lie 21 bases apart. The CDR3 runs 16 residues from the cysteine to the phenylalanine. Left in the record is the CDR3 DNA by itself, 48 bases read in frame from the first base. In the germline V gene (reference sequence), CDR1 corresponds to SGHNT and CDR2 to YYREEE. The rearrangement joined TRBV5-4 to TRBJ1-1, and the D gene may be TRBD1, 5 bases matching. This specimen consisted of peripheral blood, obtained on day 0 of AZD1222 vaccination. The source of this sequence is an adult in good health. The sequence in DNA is TGTGCCAGCAGCACTAATATGGTAGTCGGGGGGACTGAAGCTTTCTTT. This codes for CASSTNMVVGGTEAFF.